These 17 T cell receptor beta chains came from one sample sequenced in a study of siplizumab effects on memory and regulatory T cells. The protocol was immunoSEQ multiplex PCR, while the TCRdb copy is restricted to in-frame clones and leaves out a portion. Of about 50,000 clones detected, roughly nine tenths appear once; the ten largest clones hold around 0.3%. Sequenced material: naive CD8+ T cells sorted from blood. All receptors derive from a human donor in good health.

The V and J genes are TRBV11-2 and TRBJ2-3; the D is unclear. There are 15 residues in the CDR3. V lost 4 bases, J lost 6 bases, and 17 bases lay in between. The germline V gene encodes CDR1 SGHAT and CDR2 FQNNGV. As DNA, the CDR3 is TGTGCCAGCAGCTCTAGGCTGGTCTCCCTCGATACGCAGTATTTT. This translates into CASSSRLVSLDTQYF.

The chain is built from TRBV5-4 and TRBJ2-2; TRBD2 aligns across 9 bases. This CDR3 is 16 amino acids long. The trim removed 4 bases at V and 6 bases at J, leaving 10 bases unmatched. Germline CDR1 reads SGHNT; CDR2 reads YYREEE (reference sequence). For the CDR3, the DNA is TGTGCCAGCAGCGGGTTAGCGGGAGCCTTCCCCGGGGAGCTGTTTTTT. Translated: CASSGLAGAFPGELFF. Based on the CDR3 plus reference TRBV5-4 and TRBJ2-2, the full variable domain is ETGVTQSPTHLIKTRGQQVTLRCSSQSGHNTVSWYQQALGQGPQFIFQYYREEENGRGNFPPRFSGLQFPNYSSELNVNALELDDSALYLCASSGLAGAFPGELFFGEGSRLTVL.

The chain combines TRBV5-5 with TRBJ1-1; D call uncertain. Germline CDR1 reads SGHKS; CDR2 reads YYEKEE (reference sequence). CDR3 length equals 12 residues. The V and J ends lost 1 base and 8 bases respectively, with 9 bases between them. The CDR3: CASSLIGGEAFF. Here the CDR3 DNA reads TGTGCCAGCAGCTTGATTGGAGGAGAAGCTTTCTTT.

The chain has TRBV15 and TRBJ1-6; 7 positions agree with TRBD1. Germline V gene data show CDR1 as LNHNV and CDR2 as YYDKDF (reference sequence). The length of the CDR3 is 15 residues. The V gene end was trimmed by 4 bases and the J gene end by 3 bases; junction bases not matched to a gene: 3. The CDR3 DNA is TGTGCCACCAGCAACCGGGACAGCTATAATTCACCCCTCCACTTT. Protein product: CATSNRDSYNSPLHF.

The chain joins TRBV12-5 to TRBJ1-5; D is perhaps TRBD1 (5 bases). The CDR3 length is 14 residues. In germline, CDR1 is LGHNT, CDR2 FRNRAP. Between the trimmed V and J ends, which lost 3 bases and 4 bases, there was a span of 10 bases. This CDR3 reads CASGFVGGNQPQHF. DNA of the CDR3: TGTGCTAGTGGTTTCGTTGGGGGTAATCAGCCCCAGCATTTT.

The chain combines TRBV9 with TRBJ2-1; D is uncertain. V lost 0 bases to trimming and J lost 5 bases, with 3 bases between them. CDR3 length equals 12 residues. Looked up from germline, CDR1 is SGDLS and CDR2 is YYNGEE. This CDR3 is CASSVGDNEQFF. The CDR3 DNA follows: TGTGCCAGCAGCGTAGGCGACAATGAGCAGTTCTTC.

As for this clone: This specimen includes other DNA sequences encoding the same CDR3. J is TRBJ2-7 and V is TRBV11-2, with 10 bases that match TRBD1. This CDR3 has 14 residues. CDR1 SGHAT and CDR2 FQNNGV come from the germline V gene. The ends lost 1 base at V and 4 bases at J; junction bases unmatched: 1. CDR3 DNA: TGTGCCAGCAGCTTAGGGACAGGGGGATACGAGCAGTACTTC. It is translated as CASSLGTGGYEQYF.

The chain employs TRBV19 and TRBJ2-1; 8 bases are a match to TRBD2. This CDR3 comprises 15 residues. CDR1 and CDR2 (germline): LNHDA, SQIVND (reference sequence). With V trimmed by 7 bases and J by 6 bases, 11 bases remained unmatched. CDR3 sequence: CASTYGTRGGNEQFF. Here the CDR3 DNA reads TGTGCCAGTACCTACGGGACTAGAGGTGGCAATGAGCAGTTCTTC.

CDR3 in amino acids: CASSRSGLAGLDTQYF. CDR3 nucleotides: TGTGCCAGCAGCCGTTCGGGACTAGCGGGATTAGATACGCAGTATTTT. The chain links TRBV14 to TRBJ2-3; 13 bases line up with TRBD2. V lost 4 bases to trimming and J lost 5 bases; unmatched junction nucleotides: 6. Germline V CDR1 and CDR2: SGHDN, FVKESK. This CDR3 has 16 amino acids.

Comments on this clone: At one of its ends the junction is not consistent with the germline gene, which may arise from a read error. The V call is TRBV11-3, the J call TRBJ2-1; TRBD1 is a possible D gene (5 bases). CDR1 SGHNT and CDR2 YENEEA come from the germline V gene. This CDR3 has 13 amino acids. In DNA, the CDR3 is TGTGCCAGCAGCGCACCTCTTTCGGTCAACAGGATCTTC. The encoded protein is CASSAPLSVNRIF.

The rearrangement links TRBV5-6 to TRBJ2-2; D might be TRBD1 (5 bases). Trimming left V 4 bases short and J 6 bases short, with 13 bases between. From germline, CDR1 is SGHDT and CDR2 YYEEEE. The CDR3 covers 14 residues. The CDR3 region has the DNA TGTGCCAGCAGCCGTGGGGCTGGGCCCGGGGAGCTGTTTTTT. Its protein product is CASSRGAGPGELFF.

This chain connects TRBV7-9 to TRBJ1-2, with D unclear. CDR1 and CDR2 (germline): SEHNR, FQNEAQ (reference sequence). CDR3 length: 12 amino acids. Trimming left V 8 bases short and J 0 bases short, with 7 bases between. The CDR3 DNA sequence: TGTGCCAGCTGGTCCGCTAACTATGGCTACACCTTC. It encodes CASWSANYGYTF.

The chain has TRBV10-3 and TRBJ2-7, with TRBD1 as a possible D gene (6 bases). Trimming left V 0 bases short and J 0 bases short, with 6 bases between. CDR1 is ENHRY and CDR2 is SYGVKD in the germline V gene. The CDR3 contains 14 residues. The CDR3 nucleotides read TGTGCCATCAGTGAGTCGGGGGCCTCCTACGAGCAGTACTTC. Encoded protein: CAISESGASYEQYF.

V and J are TRBV5-6 and TRBJ2-7, with D maybe TRBD1 (6 bases). Trimming took off 2 bases at V and 2 bases at J, with 14 bases between the two ends. Germline loops: CDR1 SGHDT, CDR2 YYEEEE. The CDR3 loop spans 15 amino acids. The CDR3 sequence is CASSFHREFTYEQYF. The CDR3 DNA reads TGTGCCAGCAGCTTCCACAGGGAATTTACCTACGAGCAGTACTTC.

The CDR3 DNA reads TGTGCCAGCAGTGACGTGGGGGACGGTTTGGGAGAGACCCAGTACTTC. Protein product: CASSDVGDGLGETQYF. V gene TRBV2 combines with J gene TRBJ2-5; the D call may be TRBD1 or TRBD2 (5 bases each). Germline CDR1 and CDR2: SNHLY and FYNNEI. The ends were cut back, 3 bases at V and 4 bases at J, with 18 bases in the middle. The CDR3 extends over 16 amino acids.

The chain is built from TRBV10-1 and TRBJ1-4, with D hard to call. The V end was cut by 5 bases, the J end by 10 bases, with 11 bases between. This CDR3 contains 12 residues. Germline V gene lookup returns CDR1 WNHNN and CDR2 SYGVQD (reference sequence). The CDR3: CASSPALGKLFF. DNA for the CDR3: TGCGCCAGCAGTCCAGCCTTGGGAAAACTGTTTTTT.

V is TRBV12-1 and J is TRBJ2-6; the D segment call TRBD2 is taken from the table without a DNA check. TRBV12-1 represents a pseudogene. The CDR3 covers 16 residues. CDR3 amino acids: CASPREVSSGANVLTF. The CDR3 DNA sequence: TGTGCCAGCCCCCGGGAGGTGTCCTCTGGGGCCAACGTCCTGACTTTC.